This T cell receptor (beta chain) was observed in a study of T cells in Graves' hyperthyroidism and ophthalmopathy. In its sample, this clonotype was seen a few times. What it binds is not known. Notes on the study in general: Most thyroid clonotypes expanded above 0.001 were also detected in blood. Ophthalmopathy stood apart from stable hyperthyroidism in a 13 V-J model. The model made its ophthalmopathy prediction, and onset followed a median about 6 months later.

The study left out patients who had uncontrolled infection, other autoimmune disease, pregnancy or lactation. The V and J ends lost 4 bases and 11 bases, in that order; junction bases with no gene match: 16. CDR1 and CDR2 from the germline V gene are SGHRS and YFSETQ. This CDR3 spans 15 amino acids. The CDR3 regions of TCR beta were amplified from RNA transcripts. Using the HTBI primer set, a first-round RT-PCR was run on the TCR CDR3. One entry per CDR3 protein, called by TCRdb with MiXCR from the multiplex PCR reads. Among a few hundred thousand distinct CDR3 sequences listed, 20% to 30% were seen once.

The chain is built from TRBV5-1 and TRBJ1-1, with 8 bases lining up with TRBD1. The sequencing input was blood. The sequence derives from a middle-aged man with Graves' hyperthyroidism. CDR3 DNA sequence: TGCGCCAGCAGCCCAGGGGGCCAGGGCCCAAGGTTGGCTTTCTTT. Protein sequence: CASSPGGQGPRLAFF.